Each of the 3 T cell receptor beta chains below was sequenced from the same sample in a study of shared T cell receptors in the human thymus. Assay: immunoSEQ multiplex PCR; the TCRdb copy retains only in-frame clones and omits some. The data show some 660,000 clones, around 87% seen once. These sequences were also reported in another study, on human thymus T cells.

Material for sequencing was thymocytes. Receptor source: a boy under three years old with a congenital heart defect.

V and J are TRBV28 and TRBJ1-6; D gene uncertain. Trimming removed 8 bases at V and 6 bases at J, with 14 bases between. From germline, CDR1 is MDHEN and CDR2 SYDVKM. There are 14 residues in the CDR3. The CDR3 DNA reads TGTGCCAGCGCGGCCGGCCCCCTTAATTCACCCCTCCACTTT. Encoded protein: CASAAGPLNSPLHF.

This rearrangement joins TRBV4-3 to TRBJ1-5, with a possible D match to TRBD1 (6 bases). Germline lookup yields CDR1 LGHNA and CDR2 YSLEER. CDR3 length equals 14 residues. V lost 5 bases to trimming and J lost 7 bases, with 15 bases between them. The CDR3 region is CASSSQGAGQPQHF. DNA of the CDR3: TGCGCCAGCAGCTCACAGGGTGCTGGCCAGCCCCAGCATTTT.

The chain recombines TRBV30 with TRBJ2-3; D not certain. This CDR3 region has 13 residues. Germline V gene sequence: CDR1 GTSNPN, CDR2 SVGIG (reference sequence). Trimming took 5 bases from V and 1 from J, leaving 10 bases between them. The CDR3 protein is CAWSKPRTDTQYF. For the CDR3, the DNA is TGTGCCTGGTCTAAACCACGCACAGATACGCAGTATTTT. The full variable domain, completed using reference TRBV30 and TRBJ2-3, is SQTIHQWPATLVQPVGSPLSLECTVEGTSNPNLYWYRQAAGRGLQLLFYSVGIGQISSEVPQNLSASRPQDRQFILSSKKLLLSDSGFYLCAWSKPRTDTQYFGPGTRLTVL.